Reported below is one T cell receptor beta chain. The CDR3 length is 13 residues. Between the trimmed V and J ends, which lost 3 bases and 7 bases, there was a span of 12 bases. Germline assignment: CDR1 KGHDR and CDR2 SFDVKD. Using immunoSEQ multiplex PCR, the repertoire was profiled, and TCRdb retains in-frame clones only, with some absent. This sample carries approximately 68,000 clones, around 80% of them seen once, and the ten largest clones take roughly a sixth. This entry belongs to a study of blood T cell repertoires in COVID-19. This chain joins TRBV24-1 and TRBJ2-7, with a possible D match to TRBD2 (6 bases). Sequencing used peripheral blood. The origin of this receptor is a human donor in a cohort sampled during active COVID-19. The CDR3 nucleotides are TGTGCCACCAGTGATGGGTCCCGGGGGGAGCAGTACTTC. This gives the protein CATSDGSRGEQYF.